Listed below are T cell receptor beta chains from one sample, sequenced in a study of shared clonotypes between healthy human individuals. The repertoire was sequenced with immunoSEQ multiplex PCR; TCRdb's copy has only in-frame clones and lacks some. Of some 1.5 million clones listed, roughly 96% are singletons. The sequenced material came from naive CD4+ T cells sorted from blood. The receptors originated from a man aged 30 to 39 in good health. Each CDR3 is given without its conserved first and last residue.

CDR3 length | J gene | V gene | CDR3 protein
14 | TRBJ2-1 | TRBV10-3 | AAGGFDRLAYNEQF
11 | TRBJ2-7 | TRBV18 | ASSPSPNYEQY
11 | TRBJ2-2 | TRBV10-3 | AIRRGNTGELF
13 | TRBJ2-1 | TRBV14 | ASKALGGDYNEQF
12 | TRBJ1-1 | TRBV6-5 | ASSYWVEDTEAF
17 | TRBJ2-3 | TRBV6-1 | ASSDTGGTSGRGTDTQY
12 | TRBJ2-7 | TRBV2 | ASSVQGGLREQY
14 | TRBJ2-1 | TRBV11-2 | ASNPGQTFSYNEQF
11 | TRBJ2-5 | TRBV10-3 | AISKTGEETQY
14 | TRBJ2-2 | TRBV5-1 | ASQKLAGGNIGELF
12 | TRBJ2-1 | TRBV25-1 | ASSGLAKPLEQF
13 | TRBJ2-7 | TRBV11-2 | ASSLVAGPYYEQY
14 | TRBJ2-6 | TRBV10-3 | AISRQGSSGANVLT
12 | TRBJ2-1 | TRBV7-9 | ASNQVGAPNEQF
12 | TRBJ2-3 | TRBV5-5 | ASSFGPHTDTQY
13 | TRBJ2-1 | TRBV5-8 | ASSLRGGNYNEQF
11 | TRBJ2-1 | TRBV12-5 | ASARTGYPEQF
13 | TRBJ1-1 | TRBV6-5 | ASSYHRVGNTEAF
14 | TRBJ2-3 | TRBV7-8 | ASSPYSGRSADTQY
12 | TRBJ2-3 | TRBV29-1 | SVSGTSGTDTQY
12 | TRBJ2-2 | TRBV29-1 | SARGLGNTGELF
11 | TRBJ2-1 | TRBV6-6 | ASSYSTGVEQF
15 | TRBJ2-6 | TRBV7-9 | ASPVASGASGANVLT
13 | TRBJ2-2 | TRBV2 | AGSGVGGDTGELF
14 | TRBJ1-1 | TRBV18 | ASSPMTFTMNTEAF
13 | TRBJ2-3 | TRBV19 | ASRTGPASTDTQY
15 | TRBJ2-1 | TRBV18 | ASSPGDRTPILNEQF
13 | TRBJ1-2 | TRBV11-2 | ASSLTGGYGYGYT
14 | TRBJ2-1 | TRBV9 | ASSVVGTSGNNEQF
13 | TRBJ2-1 | TRBV9 | ASSPSRGSYNEQF
11 | TRBJ2-1 | TRBV2 | ASSEMTSNEQF
12 | TRBJ2-3 | TRBV5-3 | ARSFRHLRDTQY
12 | TRBJ1-2 | TRBV5-1 | ASVEGTGNYGYT
13 | TRBJ2-5 | TRBV6-6 | ASSTPSDRGETQY
11 | TRBJ1-1 | TRBV11-1 | ASSFLTGTAAF
9 | TRBJ1-5 | TRBV20-1 | SSGANQPQH
12 | TRBJ2-5 | TRBV19 | ASSPIGEAETQY
14 | TRBJ1-3 | TRBV6-1 | ASSVPGGASGNTIY
16 | TRBJ2-3 | TRBV27 | ASRVGTSARRTTDTQY
15 | TRBJ2-3 | TRBV9 | ASSVHFDRVRADTQY
10 | TRBJ2-3 | TRBV7-3 | ASSVSTDTQY
11 | TRBJ2-1 | TRBV29-1 | SAGTSIPNEQF
12 | TRBJ2-7 | TRBV18 | ASSPETTRYEQY
10 | TRBJ1-3 | TRBV13 | ASSLSMTAFG
10 | TRBJ2-3 | TRBV5-1 | ASSPSTDTQY
12 | TRBJ1-1 | TRBV7-9 | ASSFFRGDTEAF
9 | TRBJ2-1 | TRBV14 | ASGLRDEQF
13 | TRBJ2-3 | TRBV27 | ASSPLAGARNTQY
12 | TRBJ1-4 | TRBV10-3 | ATGAVDGDEKLF
13 | TRBJ2-3 | TRBV29-1 | SVEGASGSPDTQY
10 | TRBJ2-1 | TRBV6-1 | ASTFSYNEQF
13 | TRBJ2-2 | TRBV7-3 | ASSPVGAGTGELF
14 | TRBJ2-2 | TRBV18 | ASSPPNREVTGELF